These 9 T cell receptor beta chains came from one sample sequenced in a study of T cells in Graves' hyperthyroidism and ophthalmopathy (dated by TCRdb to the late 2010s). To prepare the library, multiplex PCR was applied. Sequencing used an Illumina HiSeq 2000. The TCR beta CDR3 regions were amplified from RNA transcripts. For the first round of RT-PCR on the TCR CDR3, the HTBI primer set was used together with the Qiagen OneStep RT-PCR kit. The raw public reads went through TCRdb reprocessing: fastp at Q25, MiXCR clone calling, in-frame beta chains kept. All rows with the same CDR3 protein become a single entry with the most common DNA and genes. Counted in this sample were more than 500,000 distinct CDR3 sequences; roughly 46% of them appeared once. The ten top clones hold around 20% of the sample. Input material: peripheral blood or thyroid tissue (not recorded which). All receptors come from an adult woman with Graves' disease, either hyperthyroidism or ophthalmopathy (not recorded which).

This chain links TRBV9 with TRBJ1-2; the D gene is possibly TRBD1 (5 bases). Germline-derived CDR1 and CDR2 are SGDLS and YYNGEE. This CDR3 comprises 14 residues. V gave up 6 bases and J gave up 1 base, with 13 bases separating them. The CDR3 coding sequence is TGTGCCAGCAAGTGGGCAGGGATTAACTATGGCTACACCTTC. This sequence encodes CASKWAGINYGYTF.

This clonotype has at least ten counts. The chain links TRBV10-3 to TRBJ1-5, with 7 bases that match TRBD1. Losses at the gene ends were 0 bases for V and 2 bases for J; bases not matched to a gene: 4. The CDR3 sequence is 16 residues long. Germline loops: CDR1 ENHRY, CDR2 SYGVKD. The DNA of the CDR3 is TGTGCCATCAGTGAGTCGACAGGGAGGGGCAATCAGCCCCAGCATTTT. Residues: CAISESTGRGNQPQHF.

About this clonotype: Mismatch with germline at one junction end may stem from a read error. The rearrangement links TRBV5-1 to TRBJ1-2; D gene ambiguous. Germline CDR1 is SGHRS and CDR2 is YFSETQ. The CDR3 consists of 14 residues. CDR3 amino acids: CASSSDGTPYGYTF. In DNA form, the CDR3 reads TGTGCCAGCAGCTCTGACGGAACTCCCTATGGCTACACCTTC.

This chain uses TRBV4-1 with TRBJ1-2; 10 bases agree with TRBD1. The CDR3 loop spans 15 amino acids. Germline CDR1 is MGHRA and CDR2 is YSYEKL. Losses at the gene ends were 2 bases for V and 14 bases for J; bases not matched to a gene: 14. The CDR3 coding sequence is TGCGCCAGCAGCCAACCCGGGACAGGGGCTTATTCTGGGACCTTC. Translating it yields CASSQPGTGAYSGTF.

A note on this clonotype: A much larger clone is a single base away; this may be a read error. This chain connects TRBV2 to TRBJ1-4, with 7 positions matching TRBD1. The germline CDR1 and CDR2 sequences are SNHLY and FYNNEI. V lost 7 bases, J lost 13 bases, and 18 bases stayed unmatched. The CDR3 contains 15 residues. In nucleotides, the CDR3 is TGTGCCAGCAATCCAGACGGTGACGCGCAGGGGGGACTGTTTTTT. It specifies CASNPDGDAQGGLFF.

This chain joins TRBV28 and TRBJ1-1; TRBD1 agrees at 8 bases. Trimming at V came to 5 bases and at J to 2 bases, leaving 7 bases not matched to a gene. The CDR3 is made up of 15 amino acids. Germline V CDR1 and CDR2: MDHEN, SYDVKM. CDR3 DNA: TGTGCCAGCAGTGCATCCGGGACAGGAAACACTGAAGCTTTCTTT. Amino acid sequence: CASSASGTGNTEAFF. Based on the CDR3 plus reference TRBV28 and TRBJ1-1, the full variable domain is DVKVTQSSRYLVKRTGEKVFLECVQDMDHENMFWYRQDPGLGLRLIYFSYDVKMKEKGDIPEGYSVSREKKERFSLILESASTNQTSMYLCASSASGTGNTEAFFGQGTRLTVV.

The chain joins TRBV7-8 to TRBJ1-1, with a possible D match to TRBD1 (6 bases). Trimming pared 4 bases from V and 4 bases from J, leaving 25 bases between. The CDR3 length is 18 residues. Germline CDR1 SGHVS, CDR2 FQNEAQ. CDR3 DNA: TGTGCCAGCAGCTCTCTCATATGGCAGGGGATTTCGGGCACTGAAGCTTTCTTT. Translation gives CASSSLIWQGISGTEAFF.

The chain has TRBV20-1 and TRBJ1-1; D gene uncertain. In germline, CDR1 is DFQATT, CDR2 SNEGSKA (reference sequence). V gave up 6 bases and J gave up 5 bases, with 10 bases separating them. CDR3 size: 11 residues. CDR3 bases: TGCAGTGCGGGTGGTTTGACTGAAGCTTTCTTT. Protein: CSAGGLTEAFF.

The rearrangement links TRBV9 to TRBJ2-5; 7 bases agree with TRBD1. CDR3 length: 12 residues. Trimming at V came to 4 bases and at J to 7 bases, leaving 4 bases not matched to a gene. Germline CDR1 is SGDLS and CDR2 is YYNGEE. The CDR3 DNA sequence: TGTGCCAGCAGCCCCAGACAGGGGACCCAGTACTTC. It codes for CASSPRQGTQYF.